The next 14 T cell receptor beta chains were all read from a single sample in a study of technical replicates of blood from a few donors. Sequenced by immunoSEQ multiplex PCR; TCRdb stores in-frame clones only, minus some. Here the sample spans tens of thousands of clones, 85% to 95% being singletons. Sequenced material: T cells isolated from PBMCs. All receptors derive from a human donor in good health.

V and J are TRBV2 and TRBJ1-2, with D tentatively TRBD1 (5 bases). CDR3 size: 12 residues. V was cut by 2 bases and J by 12 bases, with 13 bases left in between. The germline CDR1 and CDR2 sequences are SNHLY and FYNNEI. For the CDR3, the DNA is TGTGCCAGCAGTGAAACGGGGGATTACGACACCTTC. Amino acids: CASSETGDYDTF. The variable domain in full, completed from reference TRBV2 and TRBJ1-2, reads EPEVTQTPSHQVTQMGQEVILRCVPISNHLYFYWYRQILGQKVEFLVSFYNNEISEKSEIFDDQFSVERPDGSNFTLKIRSTKLEDSAMYFCASSETGDYDTFGSGTRLTVV.

The V and J genes are TRBV2 and TRBJ2-7, with 8 bases fitting TRBD1. Per germline, CDR1 SNHLY and CDR2 FYNNEI. After removal of 8 bases from V and 4 bases from J, the junction contained 7 bases not matched to a gene. This CDR3 is built from 13 residues. CDR3 in amino acids: CASHQDRDYEQYF. The CDR3 DNA sequence: TGTGCCAGCCACCAGGACAGGGATTACGAGCAGTACTTC.

J is TRBJ2-6 and V is TRBV7-3, with 8 bases lining up with TRBD1. The CDR3 totals 18 residues. In germline, CDR1 is SGHTA, CDR2 FQGTGA. Trimming cost V 7 bases and J 2 bases; bases outside gene matches: 13. The chain's CDR3 is CASTIPGTGSPGANVLTF. The CDR3 DNA reads as TGTGCCAGCACCATCCCAGGGACAGGATCCCCTGGGGCCAACGTCCTGACTTTC.

The rearrangement joins TRBV4-2 to TRBJ2-1; a possible D gene is TRBD1 (6 bases). This CDR3 region has 19 residues. Germline V lookup: CDR1 LGHNA, CDR2 YNFKEQ. Trimming cost V 3 bases and J 7 bases, with 28 bases left between them. CDR3 nucleotides: TGTGCCAGCAGCCACCCCCTTGCCCCTCAGGGGACCAACGGGAATGAGCAGTTCTTC. Translated, it gives CASSHPLAPQGTNGNEQFF.

The CDR3: CASSLQTSGYNEQFF. DNA for the CDR3: TGCGCCAGCAGCTTGCAGACTAGCGGTTACAATGAGCAGTTCTTC. The J gene is TRBJ2-1, the V gene TRBV5-1; 9 positions match TRBD2. V gave up 1 base and J gave up 4 bases; unmatched junction bases: 3. Germline V gives CDR1 SGHRS, CDR2 YFSETQ. The CDR3 runs 15 residues.

The chain has TRBV6-6 and TRBJ2-5; 10 bases agree with TRBD2. The CDR3 length is 14 residues. The V segment lost 4 bases and the J segment 5 bases; nucleotides outside the gene matches: 4. Germline V lookup: CDR1 MNHNY, CDR2 SVGAGI (reference sequence). The CDR3 region is CASSSAGGGETQYF. In nucleotides, the CDR3 is TGTGCCAGCAGTTCAGCGGGAGGGGGGGAGACCCAGTACTTC.

This rearrangement joins TRBV5-1 to TRBJ2-3; TRBD1 agrees at 10 bases. CDR1 SGHRS and CDR2 YFSETQ come from the germline V gene. CDR3 size: 16 residues. The ends lost 0 bases at V and 4 bases at J; junction bases unmatched: 5. The CDR3 bases are TGCGCCAGCAGCTTGGCAGGGACAGGGGATGCAGATACGCAGTATTTT. This encodes CASSLAGTGDADTQYF.

CDR3 sequence reads: CASSEVTTANTDTQYF. In nucleotides, the CDR3 is TGTGCCAGCAGTGAAGTGACAACGGCGAACACAGATACGCAGTATTTT. V is TRBV2 and J is TRBJ2-3; D call uncertain. The CDR3 has 16 amino acids. V was pared by 1 base and J by 2 bases, with 13 bases between. The germline gives CDR1 SNHLY, CDR2 FYNNEI. The full variable domain, its missing parts supplied by reference TRBV2 and TRBJ2-3, is EPEVTQTPSHQVTQMGQEVILRCVPISNHLYFYWYRQILGQKVEFLVSFYNNEISEKSEIFDDQFSVERPDGSNFTLKIRSTKLEDSAMYFCASSEVTTANTDTQYFGPGTRLTVL.

The J gene is TRBJ1-6, the V gene TRBV6-5; D gene uncertain. Germline V gene data show CDR1 as MNHEY and CDR2 as SVGAGI. The CDR3 totals 13 residues. Trimming took off 2 bases at V and 7 bases at J, with 6 bases between the two ends. CDR3 protein: CASSYVQNSPLHF. The CDR3 nucleotides read TGTGCCAGCAGTTACGTACAGAATTCACCCCTCCACTTT.

The chain is built from TRBV7-9 and TRBJ2-7, with TRBD2 matching over 10 bases. The junction had 6 bases not matched to a gene; V was cut back by 3 bases and J by 1 base. The CDR3 extends over 16 amino acids. Germline values: CDR1 SEHNR, CDR2 FQNEAQ (reference sequence). The CDR3 sequence is CASSFRTSGGSYEQYF. The CDR3 DNA sequence: TGTGCCAGCAGCTTTCGGACTAGCGGAGGGTCCTACGAGCAGTACTTC.

With regard to this clone: The same CDR3 arises from other DNA sequences in this sample as well. The rearrangement links TRBV5-1 to TRBJ2-1; the D is unclear. Germline V gene lookup returns CDR1 SGHRS and CDR2 YFSETQ. This CDR3 contains 14 residues. Trimming took off 0 bases at V and 2 bases at J, with 6 bases between the two ends. DNA of the CDR3: TGCGCCAGCAGCTTGGCAGGCACCTACAATGAGCAGTTCTTC. Translating gives CASSLAGTYNEQFF.

The chain joins TRBV4-1 to TRBJ1-6, with D tentatively TRBD1 (5 bases). Trimming removed 5 bases at V and 6 bases at J, with 14 bases between. CDR3 size: 15 residues. In germline, CDR1 is MGHRA, CDR2 YSYEKL. The CDR3 DNA reads as TGCGCCAGCAGCATATACGGGGGTTCTAATTCACCCCTCCACTTT. Its protein is CASSIYGGSNSPLHF.

The chain uses TRBV27 and TRBJ1-6, with TRBD1 identical over 8 bases. Trimming removed 4 bases from V and 8 bases from J; junction bases left unmatched: 10. The germline CDR1 and CDR2 sequences are MNHEY and SMNVEV (reference sequence). The CDR3 has 16 amino acids. This CDR3 reads CASSSLTGVLHSPLHF. The CDR3 coding sequence is TGTGCCAGCAGTTCCTTGACAGGGGTTTTACATTCACCCCTCCACTTT.

The chain is built from TRBV5-6 and TRBJ1-1; TRBD1 might be the D (5 bases). CDR1 is SGHDT, CDR2 YYEEEE, per germline. This CDR3 is built from 12 residues. V gave up 2 bases and J gave up 11 bases, with 13 bases separating them. CDR3 DNA sequence: TGTGCCAGCAGCTTTGGGGCGGTGGGTGCTTTCTTT. Its translation: CASSFGAVGAFF.